This T cell receptor beta chain was profiled in a study of T cells in localized non-small cell lung cancer. There are 11 residues in the CDR3. Trimming removed 11 bases from V and 5 bases from J, with 9 bases in between. Germline CDR1 and CDR2: MDHEN and SYDVKM. On this clone itself: Its antigen is not known.

Study-wide results and caveats: Of the tissues analyzed, uninvolved adjacent lung showed maximal T cell clonality, greater than tumor. Of the top 100 tumor clones, median roughly 55 were in adjacent lung, approximately 29 among its top 100.

Measured with immunoSEQ multiplex PCR; TCRdb has only the in-frame clones, and not every one. Here the sample spans approximately 8,300 clones, about 90% being singletons. This clonotype was obtained from a female donor over 55 with stage II squamous cell lung carcinoma. The chain couples TRBV28 to TRBJ1-4; a weak D match, TRBD1 (6 bases). The sample consisted of peripheral blood, taken before any cancer treatment. The CDR3 DNA reads as TGTGCCTACAGGGTAAATGAAAAACTGTTTTTT. Protein sequence: CAYRVNEKLFF.